This entry is about one TCR beta chain. TCRdb's table, derived via immunoSEQ multiplex PCR, lists solely in-frame clones and lacks some. This sample has some 49,000 clones, with more than 75% found just once. The CDR3 consists of 14 residues. The germline CDR1 and CDR2 sequences are SGHAT and FQNNGV. Trimming removed 1 base from V and 2 bases from J, with 9 bases in between. The sample belongs to a study of blood T cell repertoires in COVID-19. Looking at the study overall: Samples taken during acute and convalescent COVID-19 were collected in the United States, Italy and Spain.

The receptor comes from a man in his 70s with active COVID-19. V gene TRBV11-2 combines with J gene TRBJ2-7; a weak D match, TRBD2 (6 bases). The sample was peripheral blood. The CDR3 is CASSLGGGAYEQYF. The CDR3 region has the DNA TGTGCCAGCAGCTTAGGAGGAGGGGCCTACGAGCAGTACTTC.